Listed below are T cell receptor beta chains from one sample, sequenced in a study of blood T cell repertoires in COVID-19. TCRdb's copy holds only in-frame clones and misses some; the assay was immunoSEQ multiplex PCR. Among about 65,000 clones listed, roughly 92% were seen once. The sample taken for sequencing was peripheral blood. These receptors were collected from a man aged 65 to 79 with active COVID-19. CDR3s include the opening cysteine and the closing phenylalanine or tryptophan. Fields, in order: D gene, V gene, J gene, clone size, CDR3 DNA, CDR3 protein. A D gene is named only where the DNA matches it firmly. The size entry is marked missing in some rows and otherwise reads once, few, many or a size class.

d_gene: .
v_gene: TRBV9
j_gene: TRBJ1-1
abundance: .
CDR3nt: TGTGCCAGCAGCGTAGCAGGGGCGAACACTGAAGCTTTCTTT
CDR3aa: CASSVAGANTEAFF

d_gene: .
v_gene: TRBV27
j_gene: TRBJ2-7
abundance: .
CDR3nt: TGTGCCAGCAGTCGGACTCGCGGGGGCCCGGGGGGCTCCTACGAGCAGTACTTC
CDR3aa: CASSRTRGGPGGSYEQYF

d_gene: TRBD2
v_gene: TRBV19
j_gene: TRBJ2-3
abundance: .
CDR3nt: TGTGCCAGTAGGCCTAGCGGGGGGGCCAGAGATACGCAGTATTTT
CDR3aa: CASRPSGGARDTQYF

d_gene: .
v_gene: TRBV5-1
j_gene: TRBJ1-1
abundance: once
CDR3nt: TGCGCCAGCAGCTTCAGTGACAGGTCCGAATACACTGAAGCTTTCTTT
CDR3aa: CASSFSDRSEYTEAFF

d_gene: TRBD1
v_gene: TRBV5-1
j_gene: TRBJ2-2
abundance: .
CDR3nt: TGCGCCAGTGGGACAGGGTCGAACACCGGGGAGCTGTTTTTT
CDR3aa: CASGTGSNTGELFF

d_gene: .
v_gene: TRBV9
j_gene: TRBJ2-1
abundance: .
CDR3nt: TGTGCCAGCAGCGGGGGGGCCTACAATGAGCAGTTCTTC
CDR3aa: CASSGGAYNEQFF

d_gene: .
v_gene: TRBV4-3
j_gene: TRBJ2-2
abundance: .
CDR3nt: TGCGCCAGCAGCCAAGACCCGGGGGGGGAGCTGTTTTTT
CDR3aa: CASSQDPGGELFF

d_gene: TRBD1
v_gene: TRBV7-8
j_gene: TRBJ2-4
abundance: .
CDR3nt: TGTGCCAGCAGCTTAGCTCTACAGGGGCGTGCTAGAAACATTCAGTACTTC
CDR3aa: CASSLALQGRARNIQYF

d_gene: .
v_gene: TRBV6-4
j_gene: TRBJ1-1
abundance: once
CDR3nt: TGTGCCAGCAGTGATTCGGGGGTCACTGAAGCTTTCTTT
CDR3aa: CASSDSGVTEAFF

d_gene: TRBD2
v_gene: TRBV5-5
j_gene: TRBJ2-1
abundance: .
CDR3nt: TGTGCCAGCAGCTCCGGGACTAGCCCTTACAATGAGCAGTTCTTC
CDR3aa: CASSSGTSPYNEQFF

d_gene: .
v_gene: TRBV10-1
j_gene: TRBJ1-5
abundance: few
CDR3nt: TGCGCCAGCAGTGACAGGGAAAGTCAGCCCCAGCATTTT
CDR3aa: CASSDRESQPQHF

d_gene: .
v_gene: TRBV12-2
j_gene: TRBJ2-5
abundance: .
CDR3nt: TGTGCAAGTCGCTTATATTGGCTAGCAGTACGGGAGACCCAGTACTTC
CDR3aa: CASRLYWLAVRETQYF

d_gene: .
v_gene: TRBV15
j_gene: TRBJ1-3
abundance: .
CDR3nt: TGTGCCACCAGCAGAGTGGGGGGCTCTGGAAACACCATATATTTT
CDR3aa: CATSRVGGSGNTIYF

d_gene: .
v_gene: TRBV18
j_gene: TRBJ2-7
abundance: .
CDR3nt: TGTGCCAGCTCACCACGGGCAGGTTCCTACGAGCAGTACTTC
CDR3aa: CASSPRAGSYEQYF

d_gene: .
v_gene: TRBV20-1
j_gene: TRBJ2-5
abundance: .
CDR3nt: TGCAGTGCTGTAGAGCGAGAGACCCAGTACTTC
CDR3aa: CSAVERETQYF

d_gene: .
v_gene: TRBV9
j_gene: TRBJ2-3
abundance: .
CDR3nt: TGTGCCAGCAGTCAAACGGGGGGCGAAGATACGCAGTATTTT
CDR3aa: CASSQTGGEDTQYF

d_gene: TRBD1
v_gene: TRBV7-8
j_gene: TRBJ1-2
abundance: .
CDR3nt: TGTGCCAGCAGCTCCGCAGGGGGCGGCTATGGCTACACCTTC
CDR3aa: CASSSAGGGYGYTF

d_gene: TRBD1
v_gene: TRBV6-4
j_gene: TRBJ2-3
abundance: .
CDR3nt: TGTGCCAGCAGTAACTCCGGGACAGGGGGACATACGCAGTATTTT
CDR3aa: CASSNSGTGGHTQYF

d_gene: TRBD1
v_gene: TRBV6-2/TRBV6-3
j_gene: TRBJ2-7
abundance: .
CDR3nt: TGTGCCAGCAGTTACTCGATGATGGGACAGAAGAGCTCCTACGAGCAGTACTTC
CDR3aa: CASSYSMMGQKSSYEQYF

d_gene: TRBD1
v_gene: TRBV12-3/TRBV12-4
j_gene: TRBJ1-1
abundance: .
CDR3nt: TGTGCCAGCAGCAGAGGACAGGGTCAAGCTTTCTTT
CDR3aa: CASSRGQGQAFF

d_gene: TRBD1
v_gene: TRBV2
j_gene: TRBJ1-1
abundance: .
CDR3nt: TGTGCCAGCAGTGGAAACAGGGGGTTCAACACTGAAGCTTTCTTT
CDR3aa: CASSGNRGFNTEAFF

d_gene: .
v_gene: TRBV18
j_gene: TRBJ2-2
abundance: .
CDR3nt: TGTGCCAGCTCATCCGGGACCGGGGAGCTGTTTTTT
CDR3aa: CASSSGTGELFF

d_gene: TRBD2
v_gene: TRBV7-2
j_gene: TRBJ2-1
abundance: once
CDR3nt: TGTGCCAGCAGCTTAGCTGGGACTAGCGGGGGATCCTACAATGAGCAGTTCTTC
CDR3aa: CASSLAGTSGGSYNEQFF

d_gene: TRBD1
v_gene: TRBV10-3
j_gene: TRBJ1-2
abundance: .
CDR3nt: TGTGCCATGCAACAGGGGGCCGCTACTAACTATGGCTACACCTTC
CDR3aa: CAMQQGAATNYGYTF

d_gene: TRBD1
v_gene: TRBV11-3
j_gene: TRBJ1-2
abundance: .
CDR3nt: TGTGCCAGCAGCTTAGCGTTCTCTGGACAGGGGAACTATGGCTACACCTTC
CDR3aa: CASSLAFSGQGNYGYTF

d_gene: TRBD2
v_gene: TRBV6-6
j_gene: TRBJ2-1
abundance: once
CDR3nt: TGTGCCAGCAGTACTAGCGGGGCTTACTCCTACAATGAGCAGTTCTTC
CDR3aa: CASSTSGAYSYNEQFF

d_gene: TRBD1
v_gene: TRBV7-8
j_gene: TRBJ1-4
abundance: .
CDR3nt: TGTGCCAGCAGCAAGGGGATAAGAGGGGGCACTAATGAAAAACTGTTTTTT
CDR3aa: CASSKGIRGGTNEKLFF

d_gene: .
v_gene: TRBV2
j_gene: TRBJ1-6
abundance: .
CDR3nt: TGTGCCAGCAGTACCCAGGGGTTAAGTAATTCACCCCTCCACTTT
CDR3aa: CASSTQGLSNSPLHF

d_gene: TRBD2
v_gene: TRBV9
j_gene: TRBJ2-1
abundance: .
CDR3nt: TGTGCCAGCAGCGTAGCTAGCGGGGGGCCCAATGAGCAGTTCTTC
CDR3aa: CASSVASGGPNEQFF

d_gene: TRBD2
v_gene: TRBV6-2/TRBV6-3
j_gene: TRBJ2-1
abundance: .
CDR3nt: TGTGCCAGCAGTTTTACTAGCGGGGGGGTCGGATCCTACAATGAGCAGTTCTTC
CDR3aa: CASSFTSGGVGSYNEQFF

d_gene: TRBD1
v_gene: TRBV6-5
j_gene: TRBJ2-7
abundance: .
CDR3nt: TGTGCCAGCAGCTCCGGGACAGGGACCTACGAGCAGTACTTC
CDR3aa: CASSSGTGTYEQYF

d_gene: .
v_gene: TRBV6-4
j_gene: TRBJ2-1
abundance: once
CDR3nt: TGTGCCAGCTCGTCCGGGCTGGGACTGGCGGCTGAGCAGTTCTTC
CDR3aa: CASSSGLGLAAEQFF

d_gene: .
v_gene: TRBV9
j_gene: TRBJ1-2
abundance: .
CDR3nt: TGTGCCAGCAGCAGGGCAGGGGCCCCGGGGGGATATGGCTACACCTTC
CDR3aa: CASSRAGAPGGYGYTF

d_gene: .
v_gene: TRBV5-6
j_gene: TRBJ1-1
abundance: .
CDR3nt: TGTGCCAGCAGCTTGGTAGGAGGGAACACTGAAGCTTTCTTT
CDR3aa: CASSLVGGNTEAFF

d_gene: .
v_gene: TRBV28
j_gene: TRBJ2-2
abundance: .
CDR3nt: TGTGCCAGCCTTACACTAGCCGGGGAGCTGTTTTTT
CDR3aa: CASLTLAGELFF

d_gene: .
v_gene: TRBV6-6
j_gene: TRBJ2-7
abundance: .
CDR3nt: TGTGCCAGCAGCCACGGCGCGACAGGTCCAACCTACGAGCAGTACTTC
CDR3aa: CASSHGATGPTYEQYF

d_gene: TRBD2
v_gene: TRBV7-2
j_gene: TRBJ2-3
abundance: .
CDR3nt: TGTGCCAGCAGCTCCAGTAGCGGGTTTGGCACAGATACGCAGTATTTT
CDR3aa: CASSSSSGFGTDTQYF

d_gene: .
v_gene: TRBV6-5
j_gene: TRBJ2-1
abundance: .
CDR3nt: TGTGCCAGCATCCGCGCGGGGGCGACAGCCAATGAGCAGTTCTTC
CDR3aa: CASIRAGATANEQFF

d_gene: TRBD1
v_gene: TRBV6-4
j_gene: TRBJ1-2
abundance: .
CDR3nt: TGTGCACAAAGTAGGAGGACAGGGAGAAAAGATGGCTACACCTTC
CDR3aa: CAQSRRTGRKDGYTF

d_gene: .
v_gene: TRBV27
j_gene: TRBJ2-1
abundance: .
CDR3nt: TGTGCCAGCAGTTTAGGGGCGAACAATGAGCAGTTCTTC
CDR3aa: CASSLGANNEQFF

d_gene: .
v_gene: TRBV21-1
j_gene: TRBJ1-6
abundance: .
CDR3nt: TGTGCCAGCAGCAATTTGGCGGGGAACAATTATAATTCACCCCTCCACTTT
CDR3aa: CASSNLAGNNYNSPLHF

d_gene: .
v_gene: TRBV29-1
j_gene: TRBJ1-1
abundance: .
CDR3nt: TGCAGCGTTGAAGGGAGCTTTTTCCTGAACACTGAAGCTTTCTTT
CDR3aa: CSVEGSFFLNTEAFF

d_gene: .
v_gene: TRBV12-3/TRBV12-4
j_gene: TRBJ1-1
abundance: .
CDR3nt: TGTGCCAGCAGTTTACTTAGGGGGGGAGCTTTCTTT
CDR3aa: CASSLLRGGAFF

d_gene: TRBD1
v_gene: TRBV9
j_gene: TRBJ1-4
abundance: .
CDR3nt: TGTGCCAGCAGCGCTGGACAGGGGGAAGAACTGGCTAATGAAAAACTGTTTTTT
CDR3aa: CASSAGQGEELANEKLFF

d_gene: .
v_gene: TRBV19
j_gene: TRBJ1-2
abundance: .
CDR3nt: TGTGCCAGTACCTCGAGGGGGGGTTGGATCGGGAATGGCTACACCTTC
CDR3aa: CASTSRGGWIGNGYTF

d_gene: TRBD1
v_gene: TRBV5-6
j_gene: TRBJ2-5
abundance: .
CDR3nt: TGTGCCAGCAGCTCCACAACAGGGGTCGAGACCCAGTACTTC
CDR3aa: CASSSTTGVETQYF

d_gene: TRBD1
v_gene: TRBV5-1
j_gene: TRBJ2-3
abundance: .
CDR3nt: TGCGCCAGCAGCCCGACAGGGGGGAGCACAGATACGCAGTATTTT
CDR3aa: CASSPTGGSTDTQYF

d_gene: .
v_gene: TRBV6-5
j_gene: TRBJ1-1
abundance: .
CDR3nt: TGTGCCAGCAGTTACACGGGGAGCACTGAAGCTTTCTTT
CDR3aa: CASSYTGSTEAFF

d_gene: .
v_gene: TRBV5-1
j_gene: TRBJ1-3
abundance: .
CDR3nt: TGCGCCAGCAGCTTGCAAACTTCTGGAAACACCATATATTTT
CDR3aa: CASSLQTSGNTIYF

d_gene: .
v_gene: TRBV5-4
j_gene: TRBJ2-2
abundance: .
CDR3nt: TGTGCCAGCAGCTTGTTGCAGTCCCCCGGGGAGCTGTTTTTT
CDR3aa: CASSLLQSPGELFF

d_gene: .
v_gene: TRBV6-2/TRBV6-3
j_gene: TRBJ1-1
abundance: .
CDR3nt: TGTGCCAGCAGTTACCGTCCCCGGGGGGGGAGCACTGAAGCTTTCTTT
CDR3aa: CASSYRPRGGSTEAFF

d_gene: .
v_gene: TRBV21-1
j_gene: TRBJ1-1
abundance: .
CDR3nt: TGTGCCAGCAGCAAATGTTGGGGAGGACAGGGGAACACTGAAGCTTTCTTT
CDR3aa: CASSKCWGGQGNTEAFF

d_gene: .
v_gene: TRBV15
j_gene: TRBJ2-7
abundance: .
CDR3nt: TGTGCCACCAGCAGAGGGTTCGGCGGTGTAAGCTCCTACGAGCAGTACTTC
CDR3aa: CATSRGFGGVSSYEQYF

d_gene: .
v_gene: TRBV24-1
j_gene: TRBJ2-1
abundance: .
CDR3nt: TGTGCCACCAGTGATTTCTCGCAGGGTGAGCAGTTCTTC
CDR3aa: CATSDFSQGEQFF

d_gene: .
v_gene: TRBV10-2
j_gene: TRBJ1-2
abundance: .
CDR3nt: TGCGCCAGCAGTGAGTCGGGGAGAAGCTATGGCTACACCTTC
CDR3aa: CASSESGRSYGYTF

d_gene: .
v_gene: TRBV5-1
j_gene: TRBJ2-2
abundance: .
CDR3nt: TGCGCCAGCAACACACGCATTTCCGAATCTACAGGGTCCACCGGGGAGCTGTTTTTT
CDR3aa: CASNTRISESTGSTGELFF

d_gene: TRBD1
v_gene: TRBV27
j_gene: TRBJ2-5
abundance: .
CDR3nt: TGTGCCAGCAGGACAGGGCGAGAGACCCAGTACTTC
CDR3aa: CASRTGRETQYF

d_gene: .
v_gene: TRBV5-5
j_gene: TRBJ1-6
abundance: .
CDR3nt: TGTGCCAGCAGCTTGGTGGCTAATTCACCCCTCCACTTT
CDR3aa: CASSLVANSPLHF

d_gene: .
v_gene: TRBV7-6
j_gene: TRBJ2-3
abundance: .
CDR3nt: TGTGCCAGCAGCAAGGGCCCCCCGGAGGCAGATACGCAGTATTTT
CDR3aa: CASSKGPPEADTQYF